This T cell receptor (beta chain) was identified in a study of shared clonotypes between healthy human individuals. Sorted subsets were amplified in replicate PCRs using about 210 ng DNA, 32,000 or so T cell genomes. Assay used: immunoSEQ multiplex PCR; TCRdb lists only in-frame clones, some missing. The sample includes about 1.1 million clones, roughly 74% of them seen just once. Germline values: CDR1 SNHLY, CDR2 FYNNEI. CDR3 size: 15 residues. After removal of 6 bases from V and 6 bases from J, the junction contained 8 bases not matched to a gene. The chain employs TRBV2 and TRBJ2-1, with 10 bases fitting TRBD2. Source material: memory CD4+ T cells from PBMCs. The subset: CD45RA-negative fraction. The source of this sequence is a man aged 18-30 years in good health. Some clones in this sample may be carry-over from other donors' samples. CDR3 protein: CASRGAGGPSNEQFF. Written as DNA, the CDR3 is TGTGCCAGCAGGGGAGCGGGAGGGCCCAGCAATGAGCAGTTCTTC.